The 8 T cell receptor beta chains given below trace back to one sample, sequenced in a study of Graves' ophthalmopathy and Graves' hyperthyroidism (dated by TCRdb to 2017 to 2018). The data were produced on an Illumina HiSeq 2000. For repertoire sequencing, TCR beta CDR3 regions were amplified from RNA transcripts. HTBI primers and the Qiagen OneStep RT-PCR kit were used in a first-round RT-PCR, which was followed by a second-round multiplex PCR, size selection and purification. The public reads were quality trimmed at Q25 with fastp and then assembled into clones with MiXCR by TCRdb, keeping productive beta chains. Each entry merges the rows of one CDR3 protein and shows their most common DNA and genes. The sample table holds hundreds of thousands of distinct CDR3 sequences, of which under 25% were seen once. In total, the top ten clones hold 2.5% to 3.5% of the sample. Material: peripheral blood. The receptors shown here come from a woman in her late teens or twenties with stable Graves' hyperthyroidism. Donor details come from another sample of the same person, matched by shared clones.

This clonotype was detected a few times. This chain links TRBV30 with TRBJ1-5; weak D call: TRBD1 (5 bases). This CDR3 region has 13 residues. Looked up from germline, CDR1 is GTSNPN and CDR2 is SVGIG (reference sequence). Trimming took 2 bases from V and 6 from J, leaving 11 bases between them. The CDR3 spells CAWSRGGPQPQHF. The CDR3 region has the DNA TGTGCCTGGAGTAGGGGAGGTCCTCAGCCCCAGCATTTT.

There are many counts of this clonotype. The chain has TRBV30 and TRBJ1-1; D remains unclear. Germline assignment: CDR1 GTSNPN and CDR2 SVGIG (reference sequence). V dropped 0 bases and J dropped 4 bases, with 6 bases sitting between them. The length of the CDR3 is 12 residues. The CDR3 DNA reads as TGTGCCTGGAGTGTAAGCATCACTGAAGCTTTCTTT. Protein: CAWSVSITEAFF.

The CDR3 sequence is CATSRKRGIETQYF. DNA of the CDR3: TGTGCCACCTCCAGGAAGCGAGGGATAGAGACCCAGTACTTC. This chain joins TRBV19 and TRBJ2-5; D possibly corresponds to TRBD2 (5 bases). The germline V gene has CDR1 LNHDA and CDR2 SQIVND (reference sequence). V lost 10 bases and J 4 bases, leaving 19 bases between the germline ends. The CDR3 length is 14 residues.

The chain joins TRBV7-9 to TRBJ2-5, with 7 nucleotides matching TRBD1. V lost 5 bases, J lost 3 bases, and 6 bases stayed unmatched. The germline gives CDR1 SEHNR, CDR2 FQNEAQ (reference sequence). The CDR3 runs 14 residues. The CDR3 DNA follows: TGTGCCAGCAGCCAGACAGGGAGAAAAGAGACCCAGTACTTC. This gives the protein CASSQTGRKETQYF. The full variable domain, completed using reference TRBV7-9 and TRBJ2-5, is DTGVSQNPRHKITKRGQNVTFRCDPISEHNRLYWYRQTLGQGPEFLTYFQNEAQLEKSRLLSDRFSAERPKGSFSTLEIQRTEQGDSAMYLCASSQTGRKETQYFGPGTRLLVL.

The chain recombines TRBV24-1 with TRBJ2-2; D is uncertain. In germline, CDR1 is KGHDR, CDR2 SFDVKD. This CDR3 is built from 20 residues. V was pared by 2 bases and J by 7 bases, with 28 bases between. The CDR3 region is CATSDSGLHWGSPGHGELFF. The CDR3 coding sequence is TGTGCCACCAGTGATTCCGGGCTACATTGGGGAAGCCCCGGTCACGGGGAGCTGTTTTTT.

This chain links TRBV10-3 with TRBJ1-5; D uncertain. This CDR3 is built from 12 residues. CDR1 is ENHRY, CDR2 SYGVKD, per germline. Trimming removed 5 bases from V and 0 bases from J, with 2 bases in between. The CDR3: CAISHSNQPQHF. The CDR3 DNA follows: TGTGCCATCAGTCATAGCAATCAGCCCCAGCATTTT.

This clonotype has a count of ten or more. V and J are TRBV5-1 and TRBJ1-2; possibly TRBD1 for D (5 bases). The CDR3 totals 15 residues. The germline V gene encodes CDR1 SGHRS and CDR2 YFSETQ. Trimming took off 0 bases at V and 0 bases at J, with 9 bases between the two ends. CDR3 coding DNA: TGCGCCAGCAGCTTGGAACAGGAGACTAACTATGGCTACACCTTC. Its protein product is CASSLEQETNYGYTF.

This clonotype was counted a few times. The rearrangement uses TRBV6-1 and TRBJ1-1; perhaps TRBD1 as D (5 bases). This CDR3 spans 13 amino acids. Germline CDR1 MNHNS, CDR2 SASEGT. The V and J ends lost 7 bases and 6 bases respectively, with 15 bases between them. CDR3 sequence reads: CASKGREVAEAFF. CDR3 DNA sequence: TGTGCCAGCAAGGGACGGGAGGTAGCTGAAGCTTTCTTT.